The source of this T cell receptor beta chain is a study of post-analysis software for immune sequencing data. Findings of the study overall: When compared against controls, multiple sclerosis patients showed significantly lower normalized Chao1 diversity. Among 5 or 6 TRBV segments more frequent in patients than controls were TRBV5-6, TRBV5-1 and TRBV20-1. With F measure, samples from one preparation batch clustered together strongly.

To note about this clonotype: The target antigen is unknown.

TCR beta cDNA libraries had unique molecular identifiers. Via MiXCR, TCRdb re-called the PCR reads, giving one row per CDR3 protein. The data contain some 890,000 distinct CDR3 sequences, 53% of them seen just once; the ten biggest clones take up 4.6%. V lost 0 bases, J lost 0 bases, and 15 bases stayed unmatched. Germline assignment: CDR1 LGHDT and CDR2 YNNKEL (reference sequence). The CDR3 is 21 amino acids. The sequenced sample consisted of blood. This sequence was found in a girl under 18 with multiple sclerosis. The V and J genes are TRBV3-1 and TRBJ2-4; TRBD2 aligns across 9 bases. CDR3 coding DNA: TGTGCCAGCAGCCAAGATCGTAGCGGGAGAGAATTACTTCTAGCCAAAAACATTCAGTACTTC. Its translation is CASSQDRSGRELLLAKNIQYF.